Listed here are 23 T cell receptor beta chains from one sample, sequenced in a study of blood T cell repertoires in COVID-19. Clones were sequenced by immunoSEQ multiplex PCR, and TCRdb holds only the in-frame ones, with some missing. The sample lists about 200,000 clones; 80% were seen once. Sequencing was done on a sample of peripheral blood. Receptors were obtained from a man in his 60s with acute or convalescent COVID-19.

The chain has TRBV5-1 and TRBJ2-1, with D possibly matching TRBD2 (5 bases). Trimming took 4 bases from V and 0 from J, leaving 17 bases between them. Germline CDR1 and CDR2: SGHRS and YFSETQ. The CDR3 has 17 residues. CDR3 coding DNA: TGCGCCAGCAGCCCAGACCCCGGACTTAGCTCCTACAATGAGCAGTTCTTC. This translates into CASSPDPGLSSYNEQFF.

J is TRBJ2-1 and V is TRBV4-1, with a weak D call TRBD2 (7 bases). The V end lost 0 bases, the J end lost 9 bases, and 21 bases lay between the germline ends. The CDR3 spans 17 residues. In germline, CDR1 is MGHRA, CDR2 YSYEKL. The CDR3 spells CASSQEEGSRGGGEQFF. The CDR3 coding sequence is TGCGCCAGCAGCCAAGAAGAGGGGTCCAGGGGCGGGGGTGAGCAGTTCTTC.

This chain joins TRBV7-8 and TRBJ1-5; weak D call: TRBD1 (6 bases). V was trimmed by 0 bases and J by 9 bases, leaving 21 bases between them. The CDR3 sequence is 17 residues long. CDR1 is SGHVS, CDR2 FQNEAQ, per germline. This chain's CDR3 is CASSLAAKWAGVSPQHF. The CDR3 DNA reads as TGTGCCAGCAGCTTAGCGGCTAAATGGGCAGGGGTATCGCCCCAGCATTTT.

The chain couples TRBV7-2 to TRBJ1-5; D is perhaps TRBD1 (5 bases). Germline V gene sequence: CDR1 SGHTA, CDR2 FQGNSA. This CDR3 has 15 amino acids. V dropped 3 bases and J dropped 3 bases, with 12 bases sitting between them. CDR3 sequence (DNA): TGTGCCAGCAGCTTGGCGGGACGGAACAATCAGCCCCAGCATTTT. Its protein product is CASSLAGRNNQPQHF. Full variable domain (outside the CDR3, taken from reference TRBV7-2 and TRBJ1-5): GAGVSQSPSNKVTEKGKDVELRCDPISGHTALYWYRQSLGQGLEFLIYFQGNSAPDKSGLPSDRFSAERTGGSVSTLTIQRTQQEDSAVYLCASSLAGRNNQPQHFGDGTRLSIL.

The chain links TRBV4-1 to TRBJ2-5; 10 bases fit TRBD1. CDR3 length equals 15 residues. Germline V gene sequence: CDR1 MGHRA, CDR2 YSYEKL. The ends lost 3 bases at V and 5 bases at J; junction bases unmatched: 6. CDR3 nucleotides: TGCGCCAGCAGCCAGGGTAGGACAGGGGGGGAGACCCAGTACTTC. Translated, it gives CASSQGRTGGETQYF.

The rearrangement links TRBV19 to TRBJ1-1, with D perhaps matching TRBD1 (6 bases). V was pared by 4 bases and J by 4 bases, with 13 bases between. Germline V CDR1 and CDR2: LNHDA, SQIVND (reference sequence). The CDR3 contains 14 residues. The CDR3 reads CASSNRVPITEAFF. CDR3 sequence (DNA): TGTGCCAGTAGTAACAGGGTCCCAATCACTGAAGCTTTCTTT. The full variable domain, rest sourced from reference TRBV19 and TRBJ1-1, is DGGITQSPKYLFRKEGQNVTLSCEQNLNHDAMYWYRQDPGQGLRLIYYSQIVNDFQKGDIAEGYSVSREKKESFPLTVTSAQKNPTAFYLCASSNRVPITEAFFGQGTRLTVV.

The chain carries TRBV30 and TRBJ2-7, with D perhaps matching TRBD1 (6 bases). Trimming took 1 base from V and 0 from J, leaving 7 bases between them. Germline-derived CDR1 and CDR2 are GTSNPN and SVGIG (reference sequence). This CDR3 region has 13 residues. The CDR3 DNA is TGTGCCTGGAGTGCAGGGGCCTCCTACGAGCAGTACTTC. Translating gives CAWSAGASYEQYF.

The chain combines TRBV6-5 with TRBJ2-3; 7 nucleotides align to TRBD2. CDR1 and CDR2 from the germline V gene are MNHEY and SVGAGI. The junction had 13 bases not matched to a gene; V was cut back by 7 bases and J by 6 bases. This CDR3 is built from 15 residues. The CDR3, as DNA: TGTGCCAGCACCCCGGGACTAATGTTTACCGATACGCAGTATTTT. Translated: CASTPGLMFTDTQYF.

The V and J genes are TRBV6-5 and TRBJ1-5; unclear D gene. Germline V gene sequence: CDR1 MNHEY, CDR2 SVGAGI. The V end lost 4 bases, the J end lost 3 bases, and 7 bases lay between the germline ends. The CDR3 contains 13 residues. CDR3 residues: CASSWRNNQPQHF. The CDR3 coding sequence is TGTGCCAGCAGTTGGAGGAACAATCAGCCCCAGCATTTT.

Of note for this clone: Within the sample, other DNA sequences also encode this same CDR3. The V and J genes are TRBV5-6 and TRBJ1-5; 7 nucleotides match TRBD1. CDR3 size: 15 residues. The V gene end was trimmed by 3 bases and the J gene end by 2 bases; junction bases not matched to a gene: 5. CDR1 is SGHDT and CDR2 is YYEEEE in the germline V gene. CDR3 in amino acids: CASSSDRVGNQPQHF. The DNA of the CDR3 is TGTGCCAGCAGCTCAGACAGGGTGGGCAATCAGCCCCAGCATTTT.

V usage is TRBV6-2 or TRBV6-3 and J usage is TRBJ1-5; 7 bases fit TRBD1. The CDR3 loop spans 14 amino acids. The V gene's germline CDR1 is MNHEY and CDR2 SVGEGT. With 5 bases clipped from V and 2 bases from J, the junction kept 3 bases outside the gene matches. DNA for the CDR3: TGTGCCAGCAGTCCGACAGGGCGCAATCAGCCCCAGCATTTT. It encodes CASSPTGRNQPQHF.

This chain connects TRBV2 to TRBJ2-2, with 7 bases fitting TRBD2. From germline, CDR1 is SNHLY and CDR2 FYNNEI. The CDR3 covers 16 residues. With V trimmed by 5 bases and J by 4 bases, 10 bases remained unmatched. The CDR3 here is CASSLRPGGGTGELFF. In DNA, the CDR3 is TGTGCCAGCAGTCTTCGACCGGGAGGAGGCACCGGGGAGCTGTTTTTT.

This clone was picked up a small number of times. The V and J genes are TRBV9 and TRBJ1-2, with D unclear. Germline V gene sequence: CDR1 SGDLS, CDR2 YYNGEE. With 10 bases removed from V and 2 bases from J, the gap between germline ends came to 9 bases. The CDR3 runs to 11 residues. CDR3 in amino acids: CASAENYGYTF. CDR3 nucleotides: TGTGCCTCTGCGGAAAACTATGGCTACACCTTC. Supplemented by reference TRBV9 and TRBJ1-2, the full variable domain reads DSGVTQTPKHLITATGQRVTLRCSPRSGDLSVYWYQQSLDQGLQFLIQYYNGEERAKGNILERFSAQQFPDLHSELNLSSLELGDSALYFCASAENYGYTFGSGTRLTVV.

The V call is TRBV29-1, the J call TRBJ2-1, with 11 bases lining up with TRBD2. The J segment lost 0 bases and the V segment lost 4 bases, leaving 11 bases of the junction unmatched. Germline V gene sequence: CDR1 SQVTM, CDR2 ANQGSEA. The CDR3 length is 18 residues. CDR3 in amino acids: CSVASGTSGLTSYNEQFF. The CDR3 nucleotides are TGCAGCGTTGCCTCCGGGACTAGCGGTTTAACCTCCTACAATGAGCAGTTCTTC.

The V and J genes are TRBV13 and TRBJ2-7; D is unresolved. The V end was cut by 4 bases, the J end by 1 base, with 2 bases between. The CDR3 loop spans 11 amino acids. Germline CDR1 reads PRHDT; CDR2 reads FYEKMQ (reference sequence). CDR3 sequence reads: CASSSSYEQYF. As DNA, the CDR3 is TGTGCCAGCAGCTCTTCCTACGAGCAGTACTTC.

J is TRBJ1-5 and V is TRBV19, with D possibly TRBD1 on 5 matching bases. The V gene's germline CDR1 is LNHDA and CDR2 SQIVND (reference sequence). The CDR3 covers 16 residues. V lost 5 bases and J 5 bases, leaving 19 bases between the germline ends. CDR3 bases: TGTGCCAGTAGTCACCCCGGGGGGGGTTACGATCAGCCCCAGCATTTT. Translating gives CASSHPGGGYDQPQHF.

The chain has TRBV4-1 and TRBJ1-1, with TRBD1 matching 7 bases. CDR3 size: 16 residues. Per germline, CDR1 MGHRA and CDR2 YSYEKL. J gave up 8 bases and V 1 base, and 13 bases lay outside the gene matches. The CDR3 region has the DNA TGCGCCAGCAGCCAAGTTGGACAGGTTTTGAGGAAGGAAGCTTTCTTT. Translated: CASSQVGQVLRKEAFF.

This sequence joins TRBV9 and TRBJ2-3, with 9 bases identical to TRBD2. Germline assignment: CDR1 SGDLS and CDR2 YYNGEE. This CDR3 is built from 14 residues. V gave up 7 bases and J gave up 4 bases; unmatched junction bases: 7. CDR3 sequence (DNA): TGTGCCAGCGGGCGGGAGGGCCTGGCAGATACGCAGTATTTT. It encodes CASGREGLADTQYF. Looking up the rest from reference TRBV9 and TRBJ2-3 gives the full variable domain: DSGVTQTPKHLITATGQRVTLRCSPRSGDLSVYWYQQSLDQGLQFLIQYYNGEERAKGNILERFSAQQFPDLHSELNLSSLELGDSALYFCASGREGLADTQYFGPGTRLTVL.

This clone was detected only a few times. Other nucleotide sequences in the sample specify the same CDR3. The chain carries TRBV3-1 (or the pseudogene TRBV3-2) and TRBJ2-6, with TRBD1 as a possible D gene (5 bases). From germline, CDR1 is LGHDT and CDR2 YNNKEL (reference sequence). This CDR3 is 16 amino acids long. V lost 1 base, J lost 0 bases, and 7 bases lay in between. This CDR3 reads CASSQGGGSGANVLTF. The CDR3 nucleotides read TGTGCCAGCAGCCAAGGGGGCGGCTCTGGGGCCAACGTCCTGACTTTC.

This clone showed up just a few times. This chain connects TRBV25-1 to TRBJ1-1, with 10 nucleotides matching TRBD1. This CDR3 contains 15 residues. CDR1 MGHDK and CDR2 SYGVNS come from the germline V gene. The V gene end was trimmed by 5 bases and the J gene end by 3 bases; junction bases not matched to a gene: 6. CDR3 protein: CASSPGQGPYTEAFF. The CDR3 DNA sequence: TGTGCCAGCAGTCCGGGACAGGGGCCCTACACTGAAGCTTTCTTT.

CDR3 region: CASSQGTSQPQHF. The CDR3 region has the DNA TGCGCCAGCAGCCAAGGAACTAGCCAGCCCCAGCATTTT. The chain combines TRBV4-3 with TRBJ1-5; D remains ambiguous. V shed 1 base and J shed 7 bases, with 8 bases lying between them. Per the germline V gene, CDR1 is LGHNA and CDR2 is YSLEER. CDR3 length equals 13 residues.

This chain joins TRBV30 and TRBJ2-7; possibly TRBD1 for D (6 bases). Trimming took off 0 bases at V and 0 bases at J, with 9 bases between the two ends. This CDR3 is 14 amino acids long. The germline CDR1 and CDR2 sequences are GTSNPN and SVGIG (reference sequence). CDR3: CAWSVSGVSYEQYF. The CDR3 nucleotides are TGTGCCTGGAGTGTATCAGGGGTCTCCTACGAGCAGTACTTC.

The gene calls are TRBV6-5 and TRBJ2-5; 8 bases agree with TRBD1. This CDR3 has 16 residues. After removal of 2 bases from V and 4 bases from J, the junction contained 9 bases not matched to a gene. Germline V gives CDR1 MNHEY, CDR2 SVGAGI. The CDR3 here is CASSYTQGAAPETQYF. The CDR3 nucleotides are TGTGCCAGCAGTTACACTCAGGGGGCGGCCCCAGAGACCCAGTACTTC.